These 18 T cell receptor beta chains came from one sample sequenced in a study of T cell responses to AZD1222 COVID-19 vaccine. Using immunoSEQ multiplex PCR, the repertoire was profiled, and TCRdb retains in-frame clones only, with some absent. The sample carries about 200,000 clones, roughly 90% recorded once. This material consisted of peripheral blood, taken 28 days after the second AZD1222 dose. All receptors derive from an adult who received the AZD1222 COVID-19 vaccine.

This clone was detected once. For the CDR3, the DNA is TGTGCCAGCAGCTTAGGGGCAGGGGGCAAGGAGACCCAGTACTTC. It codes for CASSLGAGGKETQYF. V gene TRBV7-9 combines with J gene TRBJ2-5, with 8 bases aligning to TRBD1. V dropped 1 base and J dropped 5; count of bases not matched to a gene: 6. CDR3 length: 15 amino acids. Germline-derived CDR1 and CDR2 are SEHNR and FQNEAQ (reference sequence).

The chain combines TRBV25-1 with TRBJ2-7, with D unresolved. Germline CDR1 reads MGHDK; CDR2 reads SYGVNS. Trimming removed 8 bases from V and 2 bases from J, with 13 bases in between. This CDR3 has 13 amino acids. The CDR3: CASVPKGTYEQYF. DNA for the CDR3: TGTGCCAGCGTGCCCAAGGGTACCTACGAGCAGTACTTC.

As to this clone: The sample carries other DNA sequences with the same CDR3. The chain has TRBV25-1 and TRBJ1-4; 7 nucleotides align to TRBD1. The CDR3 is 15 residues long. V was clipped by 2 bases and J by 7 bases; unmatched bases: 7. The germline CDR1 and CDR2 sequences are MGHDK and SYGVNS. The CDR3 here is CASSETRGLSEKLFF. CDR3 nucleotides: TGTGCCAGCAGTGAAACCAGGGGGTTAAGTGAAAAACTGTTTTTT. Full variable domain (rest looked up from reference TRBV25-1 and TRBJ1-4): EADIYQTPRYLVIGTGKKITLECSQTMGHDKMYWYQQDPGMELHLIHYSYGVNSTEKGDLSSESTVSRIRTEHFPLTLESARPSHTSQYLCASSETRGLSEKLFFGSGTQLSVL.

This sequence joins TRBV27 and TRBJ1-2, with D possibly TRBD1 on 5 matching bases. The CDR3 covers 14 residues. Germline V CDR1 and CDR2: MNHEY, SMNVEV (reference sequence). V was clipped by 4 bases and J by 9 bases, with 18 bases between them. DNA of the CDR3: TGTGCCAGCAGTTCCGAGACTGGGGCTTATCGCTACACCTTC. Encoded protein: CASSSETGAYRYTF.

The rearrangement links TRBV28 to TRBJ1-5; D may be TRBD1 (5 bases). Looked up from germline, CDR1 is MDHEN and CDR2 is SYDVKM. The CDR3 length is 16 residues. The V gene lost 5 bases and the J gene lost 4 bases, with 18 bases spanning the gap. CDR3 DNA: TGTGCCAGCAGTCCGCGGGGCCTGGGGGGGAATCAGCCCCAGCATTTT. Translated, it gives CASSPRGLGGNQPQHF.

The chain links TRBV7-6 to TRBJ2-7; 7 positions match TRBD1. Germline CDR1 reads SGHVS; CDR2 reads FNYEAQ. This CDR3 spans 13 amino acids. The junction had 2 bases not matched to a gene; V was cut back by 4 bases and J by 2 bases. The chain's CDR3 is CASSSTGAYEQYF. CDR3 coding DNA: TGTGCCAGCAGCTCTACAGGGGCCTACGAGCAGTACTTC.

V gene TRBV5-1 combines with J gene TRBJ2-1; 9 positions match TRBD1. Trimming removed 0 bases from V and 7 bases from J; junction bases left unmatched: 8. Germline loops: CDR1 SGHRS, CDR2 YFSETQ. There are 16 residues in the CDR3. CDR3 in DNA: TGCGCCAGCAGCTTGGGCGGGACAGGGTTGGAAAATGAGCAGTTCTTC. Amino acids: CASSLGGTGLENEQFF.

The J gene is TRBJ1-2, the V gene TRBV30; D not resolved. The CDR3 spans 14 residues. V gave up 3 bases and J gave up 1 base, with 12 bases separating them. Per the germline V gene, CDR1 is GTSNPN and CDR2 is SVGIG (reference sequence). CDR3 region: CAWRIGQNNYGYTF. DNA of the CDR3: TGTGCCTGGAGAATAGGGCAGAATAACTATGGCTACACCTTC.

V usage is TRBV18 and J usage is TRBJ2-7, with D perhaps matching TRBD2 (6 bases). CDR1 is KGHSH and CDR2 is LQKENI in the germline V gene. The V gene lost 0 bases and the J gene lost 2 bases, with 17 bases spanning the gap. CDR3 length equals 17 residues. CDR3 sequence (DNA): TGTGCCAGCTCACCACCGATTGGGGACTCGGGGACCTACGAGCAGTACTTC. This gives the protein CASSPPIGDSGTYEQYF.

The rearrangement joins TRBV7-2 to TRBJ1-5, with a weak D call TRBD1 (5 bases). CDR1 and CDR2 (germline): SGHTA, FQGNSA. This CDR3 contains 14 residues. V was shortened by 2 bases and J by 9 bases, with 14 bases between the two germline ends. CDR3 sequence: CASSLKQAKGPQHF. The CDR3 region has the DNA TGTGCCAGCAGCTTAAAACAGGCAAAGGGGCCCCAGCATTTT.

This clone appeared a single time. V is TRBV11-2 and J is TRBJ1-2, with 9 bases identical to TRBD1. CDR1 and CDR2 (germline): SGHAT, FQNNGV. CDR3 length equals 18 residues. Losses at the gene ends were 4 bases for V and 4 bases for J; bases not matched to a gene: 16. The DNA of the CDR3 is TGTGCCAGCAGCTCAGCTCGTAACTCCGGGACAGGGCCCTATGGCTACACCTTC. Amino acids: CASSSARNSGTGPYGYTF.

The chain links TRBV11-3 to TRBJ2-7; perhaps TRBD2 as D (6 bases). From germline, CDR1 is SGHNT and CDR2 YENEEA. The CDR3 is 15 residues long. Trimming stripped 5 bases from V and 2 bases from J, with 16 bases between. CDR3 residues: CASSPTWKRAYEQYF. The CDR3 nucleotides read TGTGCCAGCAGCCCCACCTGGAAGCGGGCCTACGAGCAGTACTTC.

The CDR3 nucleotides read TGTGCCAGCAGTTACGGACGATTTAGCGGGAGGGAAGTTGGAGAGCAGTTCTTC. Translated: CASSYGRFSGREVGEQFF. The rearrangement uses TRBV6-2 or TRBV6-3 and TRBJ2-1; 11 nucleotides align to TRBD2. Germline lookup yields CDR1 MNHEY and CDR2 SVGEGT. V gave up 2 bases and J gave up 10 bases; unmatched junction bases: 16. The CDR3 totals 18 residues.

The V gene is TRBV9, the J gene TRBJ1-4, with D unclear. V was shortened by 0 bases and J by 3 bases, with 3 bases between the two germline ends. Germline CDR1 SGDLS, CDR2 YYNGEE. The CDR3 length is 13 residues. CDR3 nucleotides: TGTGCCAGCAGCGTAGTGTCTAATGAAAAACTGTTTTTT. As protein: CASSVVSNEKLFF. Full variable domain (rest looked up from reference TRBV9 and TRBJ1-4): DSGVTQTPKHLITATGQRVTLRCSPRSGDLSVYWYQQSLDQGLQFLIQYYNGEERAKGNILERFSAQQFPDLHSELNLSSLELGDSALYFCASSVVSNEKLFFGSGTQLSVL.

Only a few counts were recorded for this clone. The CDR3 coding sequence is TGTGCCAGCAGCCCGACTAGCGGGAGGGCCAATGAGCAGTTCTTC. This sequence encodes CASSPTSGRANEQFF. V usage is TRBV7-3 and J usage is TRBJ2-1; 14 bases line up with TRBD2. V trimming: 5 bases; J trimming: 6 bases; junction bases outside the gene matches: 3. Per the germline V gene, CDR1 is SGHTA and CDR2 is FQGTGA. This CDR3 comprises 15 residues.

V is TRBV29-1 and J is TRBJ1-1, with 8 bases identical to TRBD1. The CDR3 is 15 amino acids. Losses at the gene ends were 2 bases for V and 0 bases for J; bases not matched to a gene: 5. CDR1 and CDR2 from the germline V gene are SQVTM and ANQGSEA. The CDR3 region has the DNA TGCAGCGTTGAATACGGGACAGGATTGAACACTGAAGCTTTCTTT. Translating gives CSVEYGTGLNTEAFF.

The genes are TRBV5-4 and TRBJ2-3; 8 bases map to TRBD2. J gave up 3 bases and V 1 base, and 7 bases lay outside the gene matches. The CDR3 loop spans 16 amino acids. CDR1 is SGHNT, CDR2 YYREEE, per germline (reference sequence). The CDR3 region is CASSLPSGLGTDTQYF. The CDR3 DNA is TGTGCCAGCAGCTTGCCATCGGGACTAGGGACAGATACGCAGTATTTT.

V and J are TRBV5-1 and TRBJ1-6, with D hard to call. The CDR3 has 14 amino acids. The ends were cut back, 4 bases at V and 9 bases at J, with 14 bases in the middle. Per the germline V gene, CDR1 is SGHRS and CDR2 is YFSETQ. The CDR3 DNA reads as TGCGCCAGCAGCCCAGACCCGGGTGGTTCACCCCTCCACTTT. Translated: CASSPDPGGSPLHF.